This passage covers 26 T cell receptor beta chains from one sample sequenced in a study of T cell responses to AZD1222 COVID-19 vaccine (dated by TCRdb to the early 2020s). The protocol used for the library was the immunoSEQ multiplex PCR assay. The source is immuneACCESS, and TCRdb retained only in-frame sequences with V and J called. Part of the clones is not carried over; for the studies checked, unresolved V genes explain less than half of this, and the remainder is unexplained. For this sample there are 84,000 or so clones; about nine tenths appear just once. Over 3% of the sample is in the top ten clones. The meaning of the sample's time point label: about 28 days (+/-7) after the second vaccine dose. The source was peripheral blood, collected 28 days after the second AZD1222 dose. The receptors shown here come from an adult who received the AZD1222 COVID-19 vaccine.

The chain employs TRBV6-5 and TRBJ1-6; D gene unclear. Germline CDR1 MNHEY, CDR2 SVGAGI. The V and J ends lost 7 bases and 9 bases respectively, with 10 bases between them. The CDR3 is 12 amino acids. This CDR3 reads CASNPGVSPLHF. The DNA of the CDR3 is TGTGCCAGCAATCCCGGGGTTTCACCCCTCCACTTT.

CDR3 region: CASRQAGGVNEQFF. The CDR3 DNA is TGTGCCAGCAGACAAGCGGGAGGTGTCAATGAGCAGTTCTTC. The chain links TRBV5-8 to TRBJ2-1; TRBD2 matches at 9 bases. The CDR3 totals 14 residues. Germline V CDR1 and CDR2: SGHTS, YDEGEE. The trim removed 5 bases at V and 6 bases at J, leaving 6 bases unmatched.

The chain joins TRBV27 to TRBJ2-7; D is unresolved. In germline, CDR1 is MNHEY, CDR2 SMNVEV (reference sequence). There are 11 residues in the CDR3. Trimming removed 2 bases at V and 6 bases at J, with 5 bases between. The CDR3 here is CASSLGVEQYF. The CDR3 region has the DNA TGTGCCAGCAGTTTAGGGGTCGAGCAGTACTTC.

This clone was found once. The V and J genes are TRBV7-3 and TRBJ2-1; 8 nucleotides match TRBD1. Germline CDR1 and CDR2: SGHTA and FQGTGA. CDR3 length equals 15 residues. V lost 1 base, J lost 3 bases, and 2 bases stayed unmatched. CDR3 in amino acids: CASSLRTGYYNEQFF. The CDR3 bases are TGTGCCAGCAGCTTAAGGACAGGGTACTACAATGAGCAGTTCTTC. Looking up the rest from reference TRBV7-3 and TRBJ2-1 gives the full variable domain: GAGVSQTPSNKVTEKGKYVELRCDPISGHTALYWYRQSLGQGPEFLIYFQGTGAADDSGLPNDRFFAVRPEGSVSTLKIQRTERGDSAVYLCASSLRTGYYNEQFFGPGTRLTVL.

The J gene is TRBJ2-7, the V gene TRBV24-1, with 11 positions matching TRBD2. V lost 1 base to trimming and J lost 7 bases; unmatched junction nucleotides: 5. This CDR3 has 15 residues. The germline CDR1 and CDR2 sequences are KGHDR and SFDVKD. The CDR3 bases are TGTGCCACCAGTGATTTTAGCGGGAGGGCGTGGGAGCAGTACTTC. Amino acids: CATSDFSGRAWEQYF.

The V and J genes are TRBV3-1 (or the pseudogene TRBV3-2) and TRBJ1-5, with D possibly matching TRBD1 (5 bases). CDR1 LGHDT and CDR2 YNNKEL come from the germline V gene (reference sequence). This CDR3 is built from 19 residues. V gave up 1 base and J gave up 4 bases, with 23 bases separating them. CDR3 sequence reads: CASSQGRKLVQVGNQPQHF. The CDR3 DNA reads as TGTGCCAGCAGCCAAGGGCGCAAGTTGGTACAGGTTGGGAATCAGCCCCAGCATTTT.

The chain has TRBV6-5 and TRBJ1-1; the match to TRBD1 covers 7 bases. Per germline, CDR1 MNHEY and CDR2 SVGAGI. The CDR3 sequence is 15 residues long. V gave up 5 bases and J gave up 3 bases; unmatched junction bases: 9. The CDR3 is CASSQPRGQYTEAFF. CDR3 bases: TGTGCCAGCAGTCAGCCGAGGGGGCAATACACTGAAGCTTTCTTT.

The CDR3 spells CASSSRGGTIGETQYF. CDR3 DNA: TGTGCCAGCAGCTCGCGAGGAGGGACGATCGGAGAGACCCAGTACTTC. The chain is built from TRBV13 and TRBJ2-5; a weak D match, TRBD2 (6 bases). V lost 4 bases to trimming and J lost 4 bases, with 19 bases between them. Germline-derived CDR1 and CDR2 are PRHDT and FYEKMQ (reference sequence). The CDR3 consists of 16 residues.

The V and J genes are TRBV6-5 and TRBJ1-2, with D perhaps TRBD1 (6 bases). V was pared by 5 bases and J by 4 bases, with 14 bases between. This CDR3 spans 14 amino acids. Per the germline V gene, CDR1 is MNHEY and CDR2 is SVGAGI. Written as DNA, the CDR3 is TGTGCCAGCAGTCACCGGGACACCTTCTATGGCTACACCTTC. Translating it yields CASSHRDTFYGYTF.

V and J are TRBV30 and TRBJ2-7, with D hard to call. Per germline, CDR1 GTSNPN and CDR2 SVGIG (reference sequence). Between the trimmed V and J ends, which lost 2 bases and 3 bases, there was a span of 5 bases. This CDR3 comprises 11 residues. CDR3 residues: CAWSTFYEQYF. CDR3 DNA sequence: TGTGCCTGGAGTACCTTCTACGAGCAGTACTTC.

J is TRBJ1-5 and V is TRBV6-5, with D unresolved. The CDR3 extends over 13 amino acids. V was shortened by 5 bases and J by 2 bases, with 7 bases between the two germline ends. Germline V gene data show CDR1 as MNHEY and CDR2 as SVGAGI. The CDR3 region has the DNA TGTGCCAGCAGTAAGTTGGGCAATCAGCCCCAGCATTTT. It specifies CASSKLGNQPQHF.

The V call is TRBV11-3, the J call TRBJ2-2; D is possibly TRBD1 (5 bases). Germline CDR1 SGHNT, CDR2 YENEEA. This CDR3 spans 13 amino acids. V was trimmed by 6 bases and J by 4 bases, leaving 9 bases between them. Here the CDR3 reads CASRKGSTGELFF. Written as DNA, the CDR3 is TGTGCCAGCAGAAAGGGGTCCACCGGGGAGCTGTTTTTT. The full variable domain, rest sourced from reference TRBV11-3 and TRBJ2-2, is EAGVVQSPRYKIIEKKQPVAFWCNPISGHNTLYWYLQNLGQGPELLIRYENEEAVDDSQLPKDRFSAERLKGVDSTLKIQPAELGDSAVYLCASRKGSTGELFFGEGSRLTVL.

This clone occurred a few times. The CDR3 DNA reads as TGTGCCAGCAGCGTAGTAGGTAGCGGGAGGGGCGTAGGGGAGCAGTTCTTC. Translating gives CASSVVGSGRGVGEQFF. J is TRBJ2-1 and V is TRBV9, with 11 nucleotides matching TRBD2. V lost 0 bases, J lost 10 bases, and 12 bases stayed unmatched. The CDR3 is 17 amino acids. The V gene's germline CDR1 is SGDLS and CDR2 YYNGEE.

The V and J genes are TRBV5-1 and TRBJ1-6; D perhaps matches TRBD1 (5 bases). V was cut by 1 base and J by 8 bases, with 16 bases left in between. Germline lookup yields CDR1 SGHRS and CDR2 YFSETQ. The CDR3 totals 16 residues. DNA of the CDR3: TGCGCCAGCAGCTTGTCTTCCTCCGGGGCGGATTCACCCCTCCACTTT. This encodes CASSLSSSGADSPLHF.

The gene calls are TRBV30 and TRBJ1-1; 9 bases agree with TRBD1. Per germline, CDR1 GTSNPN and CDR2 SVGIG (reference sequence). There are 13 residues in the CDR3. V gave up 8 bases and J gave up 2 bases; unmatched junction bases: 6. The CDR3 DNA reads TGTGCCGGTGGGACAGGGTTTAACACTGAAGCTTTCTTT. Protein product: CAGGTGFNTEAFF.

This chain uses TRBV10-3 with TRBJ1-2, with D maybe TRBD1 (5 bases). This CDR3 spans 17 amino acids. The germline V gene has CDR1 ENHRY and CDR2 SYGVKD. Trimming removed 0 bases from V and 0 bases from J, with 14 bases in between. In DNA, the CDR3 is TGTGCCATCAGTGAGTCGGGACCCACCTCTGCTAACTATGGCTACACCTTC. It yields the protein CAISESGPTSANYGYTF.

The V call is TRBV5-1, the J call TRBJ2-2; possible D gene TRBD2, 5 bases. V was trimmed by 4 bases and J by 4 bases, leaving 14 bases between them. CDR3 size: 15 residues. Germline V lookup: CDR1 SGHRS, CDR2 YFSETQ. The chain's CDR3 is CASSLDGLPTGELFF. The CDR3 nucleotides read TGCGCCAGCAGCCTGGACGGACTTCCCACCGGGGAGCTGTTTTTT.

This chain links TRBV5-1 with TRBJ1-4; D unclear. Germline-derived CDR1 and CDR2 are SGHRS and YFSETQ. This CDR3 has 14 residues. V lost 3 bases to trimming and J lost 0 bases, with 6 bases between them. The CDR3 is CASSSDSTNEKLFF. DNA for the CDR3: TGCGCCAGCAGCTCCGATTCAACTAATGAAAAACTGTTTTTT.

This chain joins TRBV7-9 and TRBJ1-2; perhaps TRBD1 as D (5 bases). This CDR3 has 14 amino acids. In germline, CDR1 is SEHNR, CDR2 FQNEAQ (reference sequence). Deletions cut 7 bases from V and 1 base from J, with 13 bases between. The CDR3 loop is CASTPRGGNYGYTF. Written as DNA, the CDR3 is TGTGCCAGCACCCCAAGGGGCGGTAACTATGGCTACACCTTC.

This chain links TRBV5-1 with TRBJ1-6, with 7 bases aligning to TRBD1. J lost 5 bases, V lost 1 base, and 3 bases had no gene match. Germline values: CDR1 SGHRS, CDR2 YFSETQ. This CDR3 is 15 amino acids long. The CDR3 here is CASSLTGQDNSPLHF. For the CDR3, the DNA is TGCGCCAGCAGCTTGACCGGACAGGATAATTCACCCCTCCACTTT.

V is TRBV21-1 and J is TRBJ1-4; whether TRBD1, the table's D call, matches the DNA was not checked. TRBV21-1 is shown as a pseudogene. This CDR3 contains 14 residues. The CDR3, as DNA: TGTGCCAGCTCCCGGGACAGGGTCGGTGAAAAACTGTTTTTT. This codes for CASSRDRVGEKLFF.

V is TRBV7-3 and J is TRBJ1-4; D is possibly TRBD1 (5 bases). This CDR3 contains 13 residues. The V gene's germline CDR1 is SGHTA and CDR2 FQGTGA. V was shortened by 5 bases and J by 11 bases, with 15 bases between the two germline ends. CDR3 coding DNA: TGTGCCAGCAGCCCGGGACCGGCGGAGAAACTGTTTTTT. Amino acids: CASSPGPAEKLFF.

The chain has TRBV7-6 and TRBJ2-3; a weak D match, TRBD1 (5 bases). With 5 bases removed from V and 0 bases from J, the gap between germline ends came to 12 bases. This CDR3 is 15 amino acids long. Per the germline V gene, CDR1 is SGHVS and CDR2 is FNYEAQ. The CDR3 here is CASSPRQTSTDTQYF. Written as DNA, the CDR3 is TGTGCCAGCAGCCCTAGACAGACTAGCACAGATACGCAGTATTTT.

The rearrangement joins TRBV5-8 to TRBJ2-2, with 12 bases matching TRBD2. Germline V gives CDR1 SGHTS, CDR2 YDEGEE. The CDR3 sequence is 16 residues long. V lost 4 bases to trimming and J lost 3 bases; unmatched junction nucleotides: 4. In nucleotides, the CDR3 is TGTGCCAGCAGCCTTCTAGCGGGAGGGGACACCGGGGAGCTGTTTTTT. Translation gives CASSLLAGGDTGELFF.

J is TRBJ1-2 and V is TRBV7-6; D ambiguous. CDR1 is SGHVS and CDR2 is FNYEAQ in the germline V gene. The CDR3 is 17 amino acids. Trimming removed 0 bases at V and 6 bases at J, with 20 bases between. Here the CDR3 reads CASSLAPDGEGSDGYTF. Here the CDR3 DNA reads TGTGCCAGCAGCTTAGCCCCGGACGGAGAAGGTTCTGATGGCTACACCTTC.

V usage is TRBV19 and J usage is TRBJ1-1, with 9 nucleotides matching TRBD1. Per the germline V gene, CDR1 is LNHDA and CDR2 is SQIVND (reference sequence). CDR3 size: 16 residues. With 7 bases clipped from V and 3 bases from J, the junction kept 12 bases outside the gene matches. The CDR3 here is CASIDSQGAGHTEAFF. CDR3 DNA: TGTGCCAGTATAGATTCACAGGGGGCTGGGCACACTGAAGCTTTCTTT.